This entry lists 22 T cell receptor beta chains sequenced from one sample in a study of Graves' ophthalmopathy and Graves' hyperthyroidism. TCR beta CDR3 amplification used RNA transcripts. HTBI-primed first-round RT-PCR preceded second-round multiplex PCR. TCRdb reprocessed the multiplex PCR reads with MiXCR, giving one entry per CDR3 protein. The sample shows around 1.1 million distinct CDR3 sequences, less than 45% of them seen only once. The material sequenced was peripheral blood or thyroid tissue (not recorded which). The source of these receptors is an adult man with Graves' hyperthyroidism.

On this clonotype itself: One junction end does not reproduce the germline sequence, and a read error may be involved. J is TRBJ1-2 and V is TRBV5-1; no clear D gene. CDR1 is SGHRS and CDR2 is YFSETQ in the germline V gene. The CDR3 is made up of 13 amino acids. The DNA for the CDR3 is TGCGCCAACAGCTCGCCAGCTAACTATGGCTACACCTTC. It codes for CANSSPANYGYTF.

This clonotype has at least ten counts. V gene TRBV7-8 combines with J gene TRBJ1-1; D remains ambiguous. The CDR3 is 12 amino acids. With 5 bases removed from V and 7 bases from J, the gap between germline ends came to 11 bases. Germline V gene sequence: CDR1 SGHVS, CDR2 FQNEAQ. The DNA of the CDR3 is TGTGCCAGCAGCCTGGTTAAAGTTGAAGCTTTCTTT. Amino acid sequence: CASSLVKVEAFF.

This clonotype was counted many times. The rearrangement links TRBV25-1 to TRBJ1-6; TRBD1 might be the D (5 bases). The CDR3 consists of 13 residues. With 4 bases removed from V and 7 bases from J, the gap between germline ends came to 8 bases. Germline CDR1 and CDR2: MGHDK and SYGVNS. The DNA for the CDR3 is TGTGCCAGCAGTGCAGGGATGAATTCACCCCTCCACTTT. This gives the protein CASSAGMNSPLHF.

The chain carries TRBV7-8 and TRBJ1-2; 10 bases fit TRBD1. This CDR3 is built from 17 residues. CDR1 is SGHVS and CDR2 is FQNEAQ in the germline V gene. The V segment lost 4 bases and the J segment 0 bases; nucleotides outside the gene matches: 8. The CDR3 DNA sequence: TGTGCCAGCAGCTCCGGGACAGGGGCCGGGTCTAACTATGGCTACACCTTC. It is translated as CASSSGTGAGSNYGYTF.

CDR3 nucleotides: TGTGCCAGCAGCTTGGCGGGTAGCTACACCTTC. Translation gives CASSLAGSYTF. This sequence joins TRBV11-2 and TRBJ1-2; D remains ambiguous. The CDR3 runs 11 residues. Germline CDR1 and CDR2: SGHAT and FQNNGV. V was trimmed by 3 bases and J by 9 bases, leaving 8 bases between them.

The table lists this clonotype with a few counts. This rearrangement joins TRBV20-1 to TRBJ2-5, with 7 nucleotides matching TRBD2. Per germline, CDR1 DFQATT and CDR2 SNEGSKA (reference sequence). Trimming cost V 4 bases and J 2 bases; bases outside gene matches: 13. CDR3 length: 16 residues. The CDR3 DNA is TGCAGTGCTATGTCGACGACTAGCAGCTCTCAAGAGACCCAGTACTTC. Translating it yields CSAMSTTSSSQETQYF.

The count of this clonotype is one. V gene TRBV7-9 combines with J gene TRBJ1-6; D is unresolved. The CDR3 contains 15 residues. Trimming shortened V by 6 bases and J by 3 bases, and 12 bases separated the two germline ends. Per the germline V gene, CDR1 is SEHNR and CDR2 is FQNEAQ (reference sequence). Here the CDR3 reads CASSLSGNYNSPLHF. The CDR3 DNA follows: TGTGCCAGCAGTTTATCGGGGAACTATAATTCACCCCTCCACTTT.

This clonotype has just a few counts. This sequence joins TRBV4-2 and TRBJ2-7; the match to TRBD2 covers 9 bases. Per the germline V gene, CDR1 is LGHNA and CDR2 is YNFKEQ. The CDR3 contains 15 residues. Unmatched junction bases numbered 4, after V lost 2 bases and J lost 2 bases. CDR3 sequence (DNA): TGTGCCAGCAGCCAAACGACTAGCGGCCCCTACGAGCAGTACTTC. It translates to CASSQTTSGPYEQYF.

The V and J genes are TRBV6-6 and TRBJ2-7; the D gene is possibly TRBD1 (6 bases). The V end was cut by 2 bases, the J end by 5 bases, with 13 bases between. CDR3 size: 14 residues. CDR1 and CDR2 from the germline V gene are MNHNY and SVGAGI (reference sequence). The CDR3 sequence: CASSYGQTSDEQYF. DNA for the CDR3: TGTGCCAGCAGTTACGGACAGACCTCTGACGAGCAGTACTTC.

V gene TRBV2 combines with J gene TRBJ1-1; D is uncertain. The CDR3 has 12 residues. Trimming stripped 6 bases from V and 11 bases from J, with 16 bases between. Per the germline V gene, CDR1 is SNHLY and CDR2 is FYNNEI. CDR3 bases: TGTGCCAGCAGCGGCAGGATGAGTTCGGCTTTCTTT. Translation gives CASSGRMSSAFF.

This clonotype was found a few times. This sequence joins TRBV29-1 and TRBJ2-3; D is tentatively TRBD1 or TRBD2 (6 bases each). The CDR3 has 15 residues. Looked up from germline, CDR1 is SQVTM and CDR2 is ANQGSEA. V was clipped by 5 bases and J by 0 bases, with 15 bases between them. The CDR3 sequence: CSVNGGHLSTDTQYF. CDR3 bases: TGCAGCGTTAACGGGGGACACCTTAGCACAGATACGCAGTATTTT.

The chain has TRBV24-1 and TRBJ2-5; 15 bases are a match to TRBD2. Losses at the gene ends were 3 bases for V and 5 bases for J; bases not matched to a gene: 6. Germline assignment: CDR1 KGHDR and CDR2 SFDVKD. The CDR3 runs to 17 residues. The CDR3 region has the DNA TGTGCCACCAGTGATCCAGCCGGGACTAGCGGGGGGGAGACCCAGTACTTC. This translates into CATSDPAGTSGGETQYF.

CDR3 loop: CASSVYGDYQPQHF. The CDR3 DNA reads as TGTGCCAGCAGTGTCTACGGTGACTATCAGCCCCAGCATTTT. The chain has TRBV2 and TRBJ1-5; the D is unclear. V lost 4 bases and J 5 bases, leaving 12 bases between the germline ends. Germline V gives CDR1 SNHLY, CDR2 FYNNEI. There are 14 residues in the CDR3.

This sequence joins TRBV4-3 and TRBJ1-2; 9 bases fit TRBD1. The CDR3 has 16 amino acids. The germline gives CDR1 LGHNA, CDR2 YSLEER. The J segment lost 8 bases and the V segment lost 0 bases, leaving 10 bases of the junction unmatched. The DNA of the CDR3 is TGCGCCAGCAGCCAAGATATGAGACAGGGGGTTTACGGCTACACCTTC. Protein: CASSQDMRQGVYGYTF.

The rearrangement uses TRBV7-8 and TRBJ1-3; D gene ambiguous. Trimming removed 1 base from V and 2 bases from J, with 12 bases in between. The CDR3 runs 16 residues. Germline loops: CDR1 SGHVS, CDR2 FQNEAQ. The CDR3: CASSLVVGSAGNTIYF. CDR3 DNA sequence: TGTGCCAGCAGCTTAGTAGTAGGCAGTGCTGGAAACACCATATATTTT. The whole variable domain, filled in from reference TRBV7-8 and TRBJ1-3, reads GAGVSQSPRYKVAKRGQDVALRCDPISGHVSLFWYQQALGQGPEFLTYFQNEAQLDKSGLPSDRFFAERPEGSVSTLKIQRTQQEDSAVYLCASSLVVGSAGNTIYFGEGSWLTVV.

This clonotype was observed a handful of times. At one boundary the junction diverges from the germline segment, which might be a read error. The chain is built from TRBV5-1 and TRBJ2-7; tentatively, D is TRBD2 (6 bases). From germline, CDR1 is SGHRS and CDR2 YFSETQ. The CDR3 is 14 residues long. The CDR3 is CASSSEGRTYEQYF. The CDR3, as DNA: TGCGCCAGTAGCTCGGAGGGCAGAACCTACGAGCAGTACTTC.

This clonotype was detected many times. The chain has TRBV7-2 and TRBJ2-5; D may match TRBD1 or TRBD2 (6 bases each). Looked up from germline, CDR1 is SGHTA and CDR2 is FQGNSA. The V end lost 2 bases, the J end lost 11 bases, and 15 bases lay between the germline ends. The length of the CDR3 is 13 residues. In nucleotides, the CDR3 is TGTGCCAGCAGCTTACCGTCGAAGGGGGGACAGTACTTC. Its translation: CASSLPSKGGQYF.

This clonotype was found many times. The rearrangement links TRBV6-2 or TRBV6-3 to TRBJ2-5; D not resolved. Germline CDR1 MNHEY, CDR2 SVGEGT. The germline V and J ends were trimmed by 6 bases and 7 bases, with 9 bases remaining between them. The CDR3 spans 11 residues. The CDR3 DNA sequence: TGTGCCAGCAGCCCTTCTGGGACCCAGTACTTC. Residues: CASSPSGTQYF.

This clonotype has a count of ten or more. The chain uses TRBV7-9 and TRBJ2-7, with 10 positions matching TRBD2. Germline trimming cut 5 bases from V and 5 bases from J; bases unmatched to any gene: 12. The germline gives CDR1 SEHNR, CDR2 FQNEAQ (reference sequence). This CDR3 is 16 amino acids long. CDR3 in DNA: TGTGCCAGCAGCGGTAAAGCGGGAGGGCACGTTAACGAGCAGTACTTC. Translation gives CASSGKAGGHVNEQYF.

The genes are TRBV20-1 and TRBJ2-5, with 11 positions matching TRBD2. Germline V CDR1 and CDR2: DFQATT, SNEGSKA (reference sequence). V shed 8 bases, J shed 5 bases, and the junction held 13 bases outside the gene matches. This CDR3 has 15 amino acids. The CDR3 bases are TGCAGTAAAACTAGCGGGGGAGGGCGGAGGGAGACCCAGTACTTC. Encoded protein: CSKTSGGGRRETQYF.

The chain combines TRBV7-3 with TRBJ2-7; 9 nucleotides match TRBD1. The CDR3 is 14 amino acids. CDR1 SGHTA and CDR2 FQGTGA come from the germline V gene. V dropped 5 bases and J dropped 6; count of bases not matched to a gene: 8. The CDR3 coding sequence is TGTGCCAGCAGCCTGGGGACAGGGCCGTGCGAGCAGTACTTC. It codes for CASSLGTGPCEQYF. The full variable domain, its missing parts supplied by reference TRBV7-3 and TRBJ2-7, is GAGVSQTPSNKVTEKGKYVELRCDPISGHTALYWYRQSLGQGPEFLIYFQGTGAADDSGLPNDRFFAVRPEGSVSTLKIQRTERGDSAVYLCASSLGTGPCEQYFGPGTRLTVT.

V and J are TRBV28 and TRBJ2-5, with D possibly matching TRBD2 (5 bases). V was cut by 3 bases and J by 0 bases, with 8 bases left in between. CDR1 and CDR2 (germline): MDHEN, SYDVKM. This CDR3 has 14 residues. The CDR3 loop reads CASSFPADQETQYF. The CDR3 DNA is TGTGCCAGCAGTTTCCCAGCGGACCAAGAGACCCAGTACTTC.